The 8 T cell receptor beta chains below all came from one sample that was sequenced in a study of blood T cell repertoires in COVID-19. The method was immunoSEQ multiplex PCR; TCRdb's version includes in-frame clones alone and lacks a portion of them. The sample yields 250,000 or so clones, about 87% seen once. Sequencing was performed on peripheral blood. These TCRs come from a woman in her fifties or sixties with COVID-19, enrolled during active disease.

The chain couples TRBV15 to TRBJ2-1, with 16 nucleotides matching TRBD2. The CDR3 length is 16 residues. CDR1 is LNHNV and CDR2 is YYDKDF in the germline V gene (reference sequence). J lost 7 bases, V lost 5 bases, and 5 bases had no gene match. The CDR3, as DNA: TGTGCCACCAGCGGGATGGGACTAGCGGGAGGGAATGAGCAGTTCTTC. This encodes CATSGMGLAGGNEQFF.

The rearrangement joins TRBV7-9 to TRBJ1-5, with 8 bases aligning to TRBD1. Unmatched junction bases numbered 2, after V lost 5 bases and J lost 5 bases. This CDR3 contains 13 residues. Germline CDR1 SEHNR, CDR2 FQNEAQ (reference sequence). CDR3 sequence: CASSQGQDQPQHF. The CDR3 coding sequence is TGTGCCAGCAGCCAGGGACAGGATCAGCCCCAGCATTTT.

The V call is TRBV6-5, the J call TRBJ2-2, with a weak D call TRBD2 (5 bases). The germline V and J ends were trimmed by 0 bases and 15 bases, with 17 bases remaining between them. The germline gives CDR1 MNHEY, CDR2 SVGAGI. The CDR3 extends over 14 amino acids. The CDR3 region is CASSYSREPGIMFF. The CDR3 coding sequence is TGTGCCAGCAGTTACTCGAGGGAACCGGGGATCATGTTTTTT.

As DNA, the CDR3 is TGTGCCAGTAGTATAGGGGACAACAATCAGCCCCAGCATTTT. This codes for CASSIGDNNQPQHF. The chain recombines TRBV19 with TRBJ1-5; tentative D call: TRBD1 (6 bases). Germline CDR1 reads LNHDA; CDR2 reads SQIVND (reference sequence). CDR3 length: 14 residues. The V end lost 1 base, the J end lost 3 bases, and 7 bases lay between the germline ends. Variable domain in full (rest from reference TRBV19 and TRBJ1-5): DGGITQSPKYLFRKEGQNVTLSCEQNLNHDAMYWYRQDPGQGLRLIYYSQIVNDFQKGDIAEGYSVSREKKESFPLTVTSAQKNPTAFYLCASSIGDNNQPQHFGDGTRLSIL.

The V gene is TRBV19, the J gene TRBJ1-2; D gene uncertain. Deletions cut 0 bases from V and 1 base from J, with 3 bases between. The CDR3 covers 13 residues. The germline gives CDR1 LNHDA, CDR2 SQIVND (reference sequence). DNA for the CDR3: TGTGCCAGTAGTATAGACATTAACTATGGCTACACCTTC. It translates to CASSIDINYGYTF.

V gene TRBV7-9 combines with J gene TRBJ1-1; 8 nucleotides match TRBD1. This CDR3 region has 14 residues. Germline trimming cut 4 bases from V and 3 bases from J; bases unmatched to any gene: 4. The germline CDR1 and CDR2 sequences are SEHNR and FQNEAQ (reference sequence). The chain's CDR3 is CASSSGQGDTEAFF. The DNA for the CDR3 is TGTGCCAGCAGCTCAGGACAGGGCGACACTGAAGCTTTCTTT.

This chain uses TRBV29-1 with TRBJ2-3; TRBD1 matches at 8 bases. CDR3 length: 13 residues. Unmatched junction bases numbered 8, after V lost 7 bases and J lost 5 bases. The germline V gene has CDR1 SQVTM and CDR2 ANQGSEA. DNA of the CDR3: TGCAGCGCCGGACAGGGACTTGGAGATACGCAGTATTTT. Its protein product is CSAGQGLGDTQYF.

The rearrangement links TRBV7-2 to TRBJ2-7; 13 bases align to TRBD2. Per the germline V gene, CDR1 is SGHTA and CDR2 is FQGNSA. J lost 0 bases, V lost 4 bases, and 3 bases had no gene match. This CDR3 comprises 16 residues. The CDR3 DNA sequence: TGTGCCAGCAGCTCGAGGACTAGCGGGGGCTCCTACGAGCAGTACTTC. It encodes CASSSRTSGGSYEQYF.